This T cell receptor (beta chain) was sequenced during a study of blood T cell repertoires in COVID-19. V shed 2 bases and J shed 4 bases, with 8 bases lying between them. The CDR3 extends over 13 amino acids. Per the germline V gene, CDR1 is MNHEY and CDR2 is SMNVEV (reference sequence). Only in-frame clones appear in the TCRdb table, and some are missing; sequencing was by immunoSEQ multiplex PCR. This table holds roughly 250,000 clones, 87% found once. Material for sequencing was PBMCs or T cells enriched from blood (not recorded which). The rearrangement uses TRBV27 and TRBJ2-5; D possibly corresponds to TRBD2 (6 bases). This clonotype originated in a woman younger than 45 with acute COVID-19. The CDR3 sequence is CASSLASAETQYF. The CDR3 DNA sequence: TGTGCCAGCAGTTTAGCTAGCGCAGAGACCCAGTACTTC.